These 13 T cell receptor beta chains share one sample of origin, sequenced in a study of T-cell memory formation after mild COVID-19. One entry per CDR3 protein results from TCRdb running MiXCR on the 5' RACE reads. The profile shows roughly 380,000 distinct CDR3 sequences, 28% of them singletons. Input material: PBMCs or a T cell subset sorted from them (not recorded which). These receptors were taken from an adult woman who had mild COVID-19 (a few samples of this study predate the infection). Cell type and time point are not known.

This clonotype was seen only a few times. The rearrangement uses TRBV7-6 and TRBJ2-3, with TRBD2 matching 13 bases. V shed 4 bases, J shed 0 bases, and the junction held 13 bases outside the gene matches. This CDR3 has 20 amino acids. Germline V lookup: CDR1 SGHVS, CDR2 FNYEAQ. CDR3 DNA: TGTGCCAGCAGCTCGGCCCTCGGACTAGCGGGAGACACTAGCACAGATACGCAGTATTTT. Translation: CASSSALGLAGDTSTDTQYF.

This clonotype has more than one count but fewer than ten. The chain uses TRBV29-1 and TRBJ2-2, with 12 nucleotides matching TRBD2. The J segment lost 7 bases and the V segment lost 4 bases, leaving 1 base of the junction unmatched. The germline gives CDR1 SQVTM, CDR2 ANQGSEA. The CDR3 totals 13 residues. The CDR3 spells CSVVGLAGGELFF. For the CDR3, the DNA is TGCAGCGTTGTGGGACTAGCGGGCGGGGAGCTGTTTTTT.

This clonotype was observed once. This chain joins TRBV18 and TRBJ1-6, with 8 bases fitting TRBD1. The V gene's germline CDR1 is KGHSH and CDR2 LQKENI. Trimming removed 3 bases from V and 6 bases from J; junction bases left unmatched: 4. This CDR3 has 15 residues. The CDR3 DNA reads TGTGCCAGCTCACCGTCCACAGGGGGTAATTCACCCCTCCACTTT. It is translated as CASSPSTGGNSPLHF.

The chain has TRBV9 and TRBJ2-3; tentatively, D is TRBD2 (7 bases). The CDR3 consists of 13 residues. Looked up from germline, CDR1 is SGDLS and CDR2 is YYNGEE. V was shortened by 3 bases and J by 6 bases, with 11 bases between the two germline ends. The CDR3 DNA reads TGTGCCAGCAGCGCGGGGGGCCCCGATACGCAGTATTTT. Its translation is CASSAGGPDTQYF.

The CDR3 loop is CSALADSSGNTIYF. The DNA of the CDR3 is TGCAGTGCACTAGCGGACTCATCTGGAAACACCATATATTTT. The V gene is TRBV20-1, the J gene TRBJ1-3; unclear D gene. V lost 6 bases to trimming and J lost 1 base, with 13 bases between them. The CDR3 loop spans 14 amino acids. Germline values: CDR1 DFQATT, CDR2 SNEGSKA (reference sequence).

This sequence joins TRBV7-9 and TRBJ1-2; a weak D match, TRBD1 (6 bases). The CDR3 runs 13 residues. The V end lost 1 base, the J end lost 6 bases, and 9 bases lay between the germline ends. The germline CDR1 and CDR2 sequences are SEHNR and FQNEAQ (reference sequence). Here the CDR3 reads CASSLGGGNGYTF. The CDR3 DNA is TGTGCCAGCAGCTTAGGTGGGGGCAATGGCTACACCTTC.

The chain has TRBV7-9 and TRBJ2-7, with 11 bases aligning to TRBD2. Losses at the gene ends were 4 bases for V and 2 bases for J; bases not matched to a gene: 7. This CDR3 comprises 16 residues. Germline CDR1 is SEHNR and CDR2 is FQNEAQ (reference sequence). Written as DNA, the CDR3 is TGTGCCAGCAGCTCCACTGGGACTAGCGGTCCCTACGAGCAGTACTTC. Amino acids: CASSSTGTSGPYEQYF.

This chain links TRBV12-3 or TRBV12-4 with TRBJ1-5, with a tentative D call TRBD1 (5 bases). Trimming took 3 bases from V and 4 from J, leaving 16 bases between them. The CDR3 spans 16 residues. CDR3 in DNA: TGTGCCAGCAGTTTTATTGTAGGGGTTAGTAATCAGCCCCAGCATTTT. Encoded protein: CASSFIVGVSNQPQHF.

This clonotype was counted between two and nine times. The chain employs TRBV2 and TRBJ2-1; D remains ambiguous. V was clipped by 3 bases and J by 7 bases, with 4 bases between them. Germline V gene sequence: CDR1 SNHLY, CDR2 FYNNEI. This CDR3 has 11 amino acids. CDR3 residues: CASSEGNEQFF. The CDR3 coding sequence is TGTGCCAGCAGTGAGGGGAATGAGCAGTTCTTC. Looking up the rest from reference TRBV2 and TRBJ2-1 gives the full variable domain: EPEVTQTPSHQVTQMGQEVILRCVPISNHLYFYWYRQILGQKVEFLVSFYNNEISEKSEIFDDQFSVERPDGSNFTLKIRSTKLEDSAMYFCASSEGNEQFFGPGTRLTVL.

At least ten counts were recorded for this clonotype. The CDR3 region has the DNA TGCGCCAGCAGCTTGTACAGCACAGATACGCAGTATTTT. Translated, it gives CASSLYSTDTQYF. V gene TRBV5-1 combines with J gene TRBJ2-3; no clear D. V dropped 1 base and J dropped 0 bases, with 3 bases sitting between them. The CDR3 totals 13 residues. The germline CDR1 and CDR2 sequences are SGHRS and YFSETQ.

This clonotype has more than one count but fewer than ten. The chain links TRBV20-1 to TRBJ2-6, with D hard to call. This CDR3 has 16 residues. Trimming stripped 3 bases from V and 0 bases from J, with 12 bases between. Germline CDR1 is DFQATT and CDR2 is SNEGSKA (reference sequence). The CDR3 is CSASGVQISGANVLTF. In nucleotides, the CDR3 is TGCAGTGCTAGTGGGGTGCAAATCTCTGGGGCCAACGTCCTGACTTTC.

CDR3 nucleotides: TGCAGTGCTAGACTTATGGGGAGCAACTATGGCTACACCTTC. Protein sequence: CSARLMGSNYGYTF. The V and J genes are TRBV20-1 and TRBJ1-2; D call uncertain. The CDR3 runs to 14 residues. V lost 2 bases and J 2 bases, leaving 12 bases between the germline ends. CDR1 and CDR2 from the germline V gene are DFQATT and SNEGSKA (reference sequence).

The rearrangement uses TRBV14 and TRBJ2-3; D not certain. The CDR3 spans 15 residues. Germline CDR1 SGHDN, CDR2 FVKESK. V lost 6 bases, J lost 0 bases, and 13 bases lay in between. The CDR3 reads CASRMCRASTDTQYF. CDR3 nucleotide sequence: TGTGCCAGCAGGATGTGCAGAGCTAGCACAGATACGCAGTATTTT.